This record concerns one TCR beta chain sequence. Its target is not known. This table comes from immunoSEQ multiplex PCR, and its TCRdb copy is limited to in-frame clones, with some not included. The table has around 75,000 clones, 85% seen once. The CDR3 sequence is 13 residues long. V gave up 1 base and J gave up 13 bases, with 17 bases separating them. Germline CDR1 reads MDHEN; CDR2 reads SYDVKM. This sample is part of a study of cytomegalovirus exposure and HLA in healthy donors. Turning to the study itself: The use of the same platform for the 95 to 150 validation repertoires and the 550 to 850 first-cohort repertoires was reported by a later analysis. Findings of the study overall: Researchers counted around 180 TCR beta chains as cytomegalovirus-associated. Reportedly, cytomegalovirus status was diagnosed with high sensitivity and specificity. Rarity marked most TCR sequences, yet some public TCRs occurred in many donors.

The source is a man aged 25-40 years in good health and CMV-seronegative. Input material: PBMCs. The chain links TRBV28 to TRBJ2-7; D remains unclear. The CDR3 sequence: CASSLFGDFDLYF. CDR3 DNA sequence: TGTGCCAGCAGTTTATTTGGCGATTTTGACTTATACTTC.